A selection of T cell receptor beta chains follows, all from one sample in a study of CXCR3-negative and CXCR3-positive naive CD8 T cells. No DNA is given; TCRdb re-called the 5' RACE reads and lists each CDR3 protein once. Recorded for this sample: tens of thousands of distinct CDR3 sequences. Material for sequencing was memory CD8+ T cells from blood. These receptors came from a human donor in good health. Some clones in this sample may be carry-over from other donors' samples. The CDR3 runs from the conserved cysteine through the conserved F or W.

CDR3	V	J
CASSFNVQETQYF	TRBV7-3	TRBJ2-5
CSARVPDRGRDTEAFF	TRBV20-1	TRBJ1-1
CASSDPSSYEQYF	TRBV7-9	TRBJ2-7
CASRNDREVYYEQYF	TRBV28	TRBJ2-7
CASSSPGLAALTPGTDTQYF	TRBV6-2/TRBV6-3	TRBJ2-3
CSVEEGGPGNEQFF	TRBV29-1	TRBJ2-1
CASSAGAGMNTEAFF	TRBV6-4	TRBJ1-1
CASSVYGQGLDTEAFF	TRBV19	TRBJ1-1
CAISGRGEGYDYEQFF	TRBV10-3	TRBJ2-1
CASSTRDTQYF	TRBV5-1	TRBJ2-3
CSVVTGDTGELFF	TRBV29-1	TRBJ2-2
CASGGFGPSYEQYF	TRBV12-3/TRBV12-4	TRBJ2-7